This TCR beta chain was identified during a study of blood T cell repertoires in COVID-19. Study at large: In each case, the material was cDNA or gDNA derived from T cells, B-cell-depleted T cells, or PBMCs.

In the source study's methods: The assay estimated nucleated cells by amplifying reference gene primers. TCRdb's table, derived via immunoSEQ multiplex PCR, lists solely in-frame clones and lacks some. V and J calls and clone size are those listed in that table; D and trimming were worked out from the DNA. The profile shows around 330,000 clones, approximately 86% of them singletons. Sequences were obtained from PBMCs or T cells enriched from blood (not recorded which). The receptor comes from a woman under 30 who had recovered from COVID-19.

CDR3 sequence: CASRPRLAGGRGELFF. The CDR3 nucleotides are TGCGCCAGCAGACCTCGACTAGCGGGGGGGCGCGGGGAGCTGTTTTTT. This chain uses TRBV4-1 with TRBJ2-2; the match to TRBD2 covers 14 bases. V lost 6 bases and J lost 7; bases outside the gene matches: 7. Per germline, CDR1 MGHRA and CDR2 YSYEKL. CDR3 length: 16 amino acids.